Listed below are T cell receptor beta chains from one sample, sequenced in a study of T cell repertoires in cytomegalovirus infection. TCRdb reanalysed the reads using MiXCR and keeps one entry per CDR3 protein. Of roughly 68,000 distinct CDR3 sequences in the sample, 20% to 25% were seen once. The antigens for these receptors are not known. Sequenced here: CD8+ T cells from cultured PBMCs, sampled from culture after CMV antigen stimulation. Source of these receptors: a human donor in good health (CMV status not recorded). Some clones in this sample may be carry-over from other donors' samples. The CDR3 runs from the conserved cysteine through the conserved F or W. The D gene is left open where the match is weak. Size is omitted from some rows. Given values are once, few, many or a class for expanded clones.

size	V	D	J	CDR3	DNA
NA	TRBV7-6	NA	TRBJ1-5	CASSFWGSGQPQHF	TGTGCCAGCAGCTTCTGGGGTTCAGGTCAGCCCCAGCATTTT
few	TRBV19	TRBD1	TRBJ1-1	CASTPLGDRDTEAFF	TGTGCCAGTACCCCCTTGGGGGACAGGGACACTGAAGCTTTCTTT
NA	TRBV12-3/TRBV12-4	NA	TRBJ1-2	CASTKTGTLNYGYTF	TGTGCCAGCACAAAAACAGGGACCTTAAACTATGGCTACACCTTC
NA	TRBV6-8	NA	TRBJ2-6	CASRALLRDGANVLTF	TGTGCCAGCAGAGCCCTACTGAGAGATGGGGCCAACGTCCTGACTTTC
NA	TRBV7-9	NA	TRBJ2-7	CASSFHHRDPYEQYF	TGTGCCAGCAGCTTCCATCACAGGGACCCCTACGAGCAGTACTTC
NA	TRBV6-5	NA	TRBJ1-1	CASKVATEAFF	TGTGCCAGCAAAGTCGCGACTGAAGCTTTCTTT
NA	TRBV5-3	NA	TRBJ2-7	CASGFGSYEQYF	TGTGCCAGCGGCTTCGGTAGCTACGAGCAGTACTTC
NA	TRBV7-2	NA	TRBJ2-3	CASSLIWGGSTDTQYF	TGTGCCAGCAGCTTAATTTGGGGCGGAAGCACAGATACGCAGTATTTT
NA	TRBV7-4	TRBD1	TRBJ1-3	CASSVVLQGTYSGNTIYF	TGTGCCAGCAGCGTGGTATTACAGGGGACCTACTCTGGAAACACCATATATTTT
NA	TRBV12-3/TRBV12-4	NA	TRBJ1-5	CASSPLEGGNQPQHF	TGTGCCAGCAGTCCCTTGGAGGGAGGGAATCAGCCCCAGCATTTT
NA	TRBV7-4	NA	TRBJ1-4	CASSPYTRGRNYEKLFF	TGTGCCAGCAGCCCATATACGCGGGGGCGAAATTATGAAAAACTGTTTTTT
NA	TRBV7-6	NA	TRBJ2-5	CASTLDTLQETQYF	TGTGCCAGCACCCTGGACACCCTCCAAGAGACCCAGTACTTC
NA	TRBV6-1	TRBD1	TRBJ1-1	CASYRDRYLNTEAFF	TGTGCCAGCTACCGGGACAGATATTTGAACACTGAAGCTTTCTTT
NA	TRBV6-8	TRBD2	TRBJ2-3	CASRGYSGGPADTQYF	TGTGCCAGCAGGGGGTATAGCGGGGGCCCCGCGGATACGCAGTATTTT
few	TRBV7-2	TRBD2	TRBJ2-2	CASSSLAGDTGELFF	TGTGCCAGCAGCTCACTAGCGGGGGACACCGGGGAGCTGTTTTTT
many	TRBV7-2	NA	TRBJ2-7	CASSLVGYEQYF	TGTGCCAGCTCCCTAGTAGGCTACGAGCAGTACTTC
NA	TRBV7-6	NA	TRBJ2-2	CASSFRGELFF	TGTGCCAGCAGCTTTCGTGGGGAGCTGTTTTTT